Each of the 32 T cell receptor beta chains below was sequenced from the same sample in a study of PD-L1 blockade in urothelial cancer. The table came from immunoSEQ multiplex PCR; TCRdb's copy has only in-frame clones and leaves some out. This repertoire shows 40,000 to 60,000 clones, about four fifths found once; its top ten account for less than 11%. The time point is: pretreatment peripheral blood. Here the sequenced sample was PBMCs, taken around atezolizumab (anti-PD-L1) treatment. The source of these receptors is a man in his sixties or seventies with urothelial cancer.

V is TRBV19 and J is TRBJ2-5; 10 nucleotides line up with TRBD2. Trimming cost V 5 bases and J 1 base; bases outside gene matches: 7. This CDR3 contains 16 residues. CDR1 is LNHDA and CDR2 is SQIVND in the germline V gene (reference sequence). The CDR3 here is CASSPAGGPFQETQYF. Written as DNA, the CDR3 is TGTGCCAGTAGTCCAGCGGGAGGGCCATTCCAAGAGACCCAGTACTTC.

This clone was counted between two and nine times. This chain connects TRBV5-1 to TRBJ1-2; D call uncertain. CDR1 and CDR2 from the germline V gene are SGHRS and YFSETQ. The CDR3 runs to 13 residues. The ends were cut back, 0 bases at V and 8 bases at J, with 11 bases in the middle. CDR3 nucleotides: TGCGCCAGCAGCTTGGAAAGTTTCGAGGGCTACACCTTC. Translating it yields CASSLESFEGYTF.

V and J are TRBV15 and TRBJ2-7; 7 bases fit TRBD2. The CDR3 runs to 15 residues. Trimming at V came to 1 base and at J to 3 bases, leaving 6 bases not matched to a gene. CDR1 and CDR2 from the germline V gene are LNHNV and YYDKDF (reference sequence). The CDR3 bases are TGTGCCACCAGCAGAGCGGCTAGCGGATACTACGAGCAGTACTTC. It codes for CATSRAASGYYEQYF.

CDR3 in DNA: TGTGCCTCAGCTTCCAGGGCTTATGGCTACACCTTC. Translated, it gives CASASRAYGYTF. The chain employs TRBV28 and TRBJ1-2, with D possibly TRBD1 on 5 matching bases. V gave up 11 bases and J gave up 5 bases, with 15 bases separating them. The CDR3 loop spans 12 amino acids. Germline-derived CDR1 and CDR2 are MDHEN and SYDVKM.

This clone was seen a handful of times. The chain combines TRBV29-1 with TRBJ2-7; D is undetermined. Germline CDR1 SQVTM, CDR2 ANQGSEA. V was trimmed by 5 bases and J by 7 bases, leaving 18 bases between them. This CDR3 is 13 amino acids long. For the CDR3, the DNA is TGCAGCGTTCGAGGCGACCCTACGAGAGAGCAGTACTTC. Translating gives CSVRGDPTREQYF.

As DNA, the CDR3 is TGTGCCAGCAGCGTACCAGCCGGGGAGCTGTTTTTT. It encodes CASSVPAGELFF. J is TRBJ2-2 and V is TRBV9; D gene unclear. This CDR3 has 12 amino acids. Trimming pared 1 base from V and 6 bases from J, leaving 4 bases between. Germline CDR1 reads SGDLS; CDR2 reads YYNGEE.

CDR3 coding DNA: TGTGCCAGTAGTGCAGGGACACGGGAGGCTAATGAAAAACTGTTTTTT. It codes for CASSAGTREANEKLFF. The chain couples TRBV19 to TRBJ1-4, with D maybe TRBD1 (6 bases). CDR3 length: 16 residues. Trimming left V 5 bases short and J 3 bases short, with 16 bases between. Germline assignment: CDR1 LNHDA and CDR2 SQIVND (reference sequence).

The sample holds a few counts of this clone. The rearrangement links TRBV5-1 to TRBJ1-2; 9 bases map to TRBD1. V trimming: 6 bases; J trimming: 7 bases; junction bases outside the gene matches: 7. Germline lookup yields CDR1 SGHRS and CDR2 YFSETQ. The CDR3 has 13 amino acids. The CDR3 spells CASNPGQGTGYTF. The DNA of the CDR3 is TGCGCCAGCAATCCAGGACAGGGGACTGGCTACACCTTC.

The rearrangement joins TRBV5-4 to TRBJ1-2; TRBD1 might be the D (6 bases). The CDR3 is made up of 15 amino acids. Germline CDR1 is SGHNT and CDR2 is YYREEE (reference sequence). Trimming stripped 2 bases from V and 7 bases from J, with 18 bases between. The CDR3 DNA reads TGTGCCAGCAGCTTAGGGTCCAGGGGTCGGACTGGCTACACCTTC. Protein product: CASSLGSRGRTGYTF.

The chain is built from TRBV28 and TRBJ1-4, with a tentative D call TRBD1 (6 bases). Trimming took off 3 bases at V and 8 bases at J, with 13 bases between the two ends. This CDR3 comprises 14 residues. Looked up from germline, CDR1 is MDHEN and CDR2 is SYDVKM. CDR3 residues: CASSFGGSGEKLFF. As DNA, the CDR3 is TGTGCCAGCAGTTTTGGGGGCTCCGGCGAAAAACTGTTTTTT.

The chain employs TRBV10-1 and TRBJ2-5; D is perhaps TRBD1 (6 bases). The CDR3 is 13 amino acids. V lost 3 bases to trimming and J lost 6 bases, with 11 bases between them. Germline CDR1 and CDR2: WNHNN and SYGVQD (reference sequence). CDR3: CASSDAGAQTQYF. In nucleotides, the CDR3 is TGCGCCAGCAGTGATGCAGGGGCACAGACCCAGTACTTC.

V gene TRBV4-1 combines with J gene TRBJ2-1, with 7 bases fitting TRBD1. The CDR3 length is 14 residues. Trimming took 0 bases from V and 9 from J; bases not matched to a gene: 5. The V gene's germline CDR1 is MGHRA and CDR2 YSYEKL. The DNA of the CDR3 is TGCGCCAGCAGCCAAGATGAACAGGGGACTGAGCAGTTCTTC. Translated: CASSQDEQGTEQFF.

The chain links TRBV5-5 to TRBJ2-7; D not certain. This CDR3 region has 14 residues. Per germline, CDR1 SGHKS and CDR2 YYEKEE (reference sequence). V dropped 0 bases and J dropped 0 bases, with 7 bases sitting between them. As DNA, the CDR3 is TGTGCCAGCAGCTTGGGTTTCAGCTCCTACGAGCAGTACTTC. It translates to CASSLGFSSYEQYF.

The chain joins TRBV2 to TRBJ2-5; TRBD1 matches at 11 bases. The CDR3 loop spans 16 amino acids. The germline V gene has CDR1 SNHLY and CDR2 FYNNEI. V dropped 5 bases and J dropped 4; count of bases not matched to a gene: 9. CDR3 coding DNA: TGTGCCAGCAGTCCGGGGGACAGGGGGGAAGGAGAGACCCAGTACTTC. Translated: CASSPGDRGEGETQYF.

The chain combines TRBV18 with TRBJ2-3, with a tentative D call TRBD2 (7 bases). Trimming shortened V by 0 bases and J by 2 bases, and 12 bases separated the two germline ends. This CDR3 contains 16 residues. CDR1 is KGHSH and CDR2 is LQKENI in the germline V gene. Written as DNA, the CDR3 is TGTGCCAGCTCACCACCGGGGGGGGCATACACAGATACGCAGTATTTT. Its protein product is CASSPPGGAYTDTQYF.

This clone has only a few counts. The J gene is TRBJ1-5, the V gene TRBV28, with a possible D match to TRBD1 (6 bases). V lost 2 bases, J lost 1 base, and 9 bases lay in between. The CDR3 is 15 residues long. The germline V gene encodes CDR1 MDHEN and CDR2 SYDVKM. CDR3 residues: CASSLQGMSNQPQHF. In DNA, the CDR3 is TGTGCCAGCAGTTTACAGGGGATGAGCAATCAGCCCCAGCATTTT.

This clone was seen a single time. V and J are TRBV5-1 and TRBJ1-5, with D possibly TRBD1 on 5 matching bases. The CDR3 covers 15 residues. V lost 2 bases, J lost 7 bases, and 16 bases lay in between. CDR1 and CDR2 from the germline V gene are SGHRS and YFSETQ. CDR3 region: CASSFSGGSSQPQHF. CDR3 nucleotide sequence: TGCGCCAGCAGCTTTTCGGGGGGGTCCAGCCAGCCCCAGCATTTT.

V usage is TRBV6-1 and J usage is TRBJ1-5; D call uncertain. The CDR3 totals 14 residues. In germline, CDR1 is MNHNS, CDR2 SASEGT. Deletions cut 4 bases from V and 0 bases from J, with 7 bases between. CDR3 sequence reads: CASSAQYSNQPQHF. For the CDR3, the DNA is TGTGCCAGCAGTGCACAATATAGCAATCAGCCCCAGCATTTT.

V and J are TRBV28 and TRBJ1-1, with 7 positions matching TRBD1. Trimming took 5 bases from V and 0 from J; bases not matched to a gene: 9. The germline V gene encodes CDR1 MDHEN and CDR2 SYDVKM. The CDR3 has 16 amino acids. This chain's CDR3 is CASSPDRDRVNTEAFF. The CDR3 DNA follows: TGTGCCAGCAGTCCGGACCGGGACAGAGTGAACACTGAAGCTTTCTTT.

The V and J genes are TRBV5-1 and TRBJ1-4; TRBD1 matches at 8 bases. The junction had 3 bases not matched to a gene; V was cut back by 0 bases and J by 8 bases. Germline V lookup: CDR1 SGHRS, CDR2 YFSETQ. The CDR3 is 14 amino acids. CDR3 in DNA: TGCGCCAGCAGCTTGGCAGGGGGCCAGGAAAAACTGTTTTTT. Its protein product is CASSLAGGQEKLFF.

The chain combines TRBV30 with TRBJ2-2; no reliable D call. V gave up 3 bases and J gave up 7 bases, with 9 bases separating them. The CDR3 totals 12 residues. The germline V gene encodes CDR1 GTSNPN and CDR2 SVGIG (reference sequence). CDR3 in amino acids: CAWSFQLGELFF. The CDR3 nucleotides are TGTGCCTGGAGCTTTCAACTCGGGGAGCTGTTTTTT.

The chain combines TRBV2 with TRBJ2-2; the D gene is possibly TRBD1 (6 bases). With 0 bases removed from V and 0 bases from J, the gap between germline ends came to 14 bases. The CDR3 contains 18 residues. CDR1 and CDR2 (germline): SNHLY, FYNNEI. CDR3 DNA sequence: TGTGCCAGCAGTGAAGCTCCAAAGACAGGCACGAACACCGGGGAGCTGTTTTTT. Protein product: CASSEAPKTGTNTGELFF.

The chain is built from TRBV7-9 and TRBJ2-7; 9 nucleotides line up with TRBD1. This CDR3 is built from 14 residues. The V segment lost 3 bases and the J segment 2 bases; nucleotides outside the gene matches: 2. Per germline, CDR1 SEHNR and CDR2 FQNEAQ (reference sequence). The CDR3 region is CASSFGTGTYEQYF. DNA for the CDR3: TGTGCCAGCAGCTTTGGGACAGGGACCTACGAGCAGTACTTC.

The V gene is TRBV7-2, the J gene TRBJ2-3; TRBD2 aligns across 11 bases. The germline gives CDR1 SGHTA, CDR2 FQGNSA. V was pared by 6 bases and J by 4 bases, with 3 bases of the junction left unmatched. The CDR3 extends over 14 amino acids. The CDR3 spells CASSIAGGSDTQYF. Here the CDR3 DNA reads TGTGCCAGCAGTATAGCGGGAGGGTCAGATACGCAGTATTTT. Full variable domain (outside the CDR3, taken from reference TRBV7-2 and TRBJ2-3): GAGVSQSPSNKVTEKGKDVELRCDPISGHTALYWYRQSLGQGLEFLIYFQGNSAPDKSGLPSDRFSAERTGGSVSTLTIQRTQQEDSAVYLCASSIAGGSDTQYFGPGTRLTVL.

CDR3 nucleotide sequence: TGTGCCAGCAGCCTTGGGACTAGCGGGAACACCGGGGAGCTGTTTTTT. Translating it yields CASSLGTSGNTGELFF. This rearrangement joins TRBV4-2 to TRBJ2-2; 11 bases fit TRBD2. V lost 4 bases, J lost 1 base, and 2 bases stayed unmatched. The CDR3 consists of 16 residues. CDR1 and CDR2 (germline): LGHNA, YNFKEQ.

CDR3: CASSASEPEAFF. In DNA form, the CDR3 reads TGTGCCAGCAGTGCCTCGGAGCCTGAAGCTTTCTTT. V gene TRBV6-9 combines with J gene TRBJ1-1, with D unresolved. This CDR3 region has 12 residues. Trimming left V 5 bases short and J 6 bases short, with 10 bases between. Germline lookup yields CDR1 MNHGY and CDR2 SVAAGI.

The CDR3 sequence is CASSSRQGALYNSPLHF. CDR3 DNA sequence: TGTGCCAGCAGCTCGAGACAGGGGGCCCTCTATAATTCACCCCTCCACTTT. The chain is built from TRBV7-2 and TRBJ1-6; 10 positions match TRBD1. This CDR3 spans 17 amino acids. CDR1 and CDR2 from the germline V gene are SGHTA and FQGNSA. The trim removed 4 bases at V and 3 bases at J, leaving 6 bases unmatched.

This clone has a single count. The chain recombines TRBV9 with TRBJ2-5; TRBD2 matches at 7 bases. The V gene end was trimmed by 4 bases and the J gene end by 7 bases; junction bases not matched to a gene: 10. CDR1 and CDR2 (germline): SGDLS, YYNGEE. This CDR3 has 14 residues. Written as DNA, the CDR3 is TGTGCCAGCAGCCTAGGACTAGACGGGGGGACCCAGTACTTC. Its translation: CASSLGLDGGTQYF.

This clone was counted at least ten times. The CDR3 loop is CASSGSSGSRVDEQFF. The CDR3 coding sequence is TGCGCCAGCAGTGGATCTAGCGGGAGTCGAGTGGATGAGCAGTTCTTC. The chain couples TRBV10-1 to TRBJ2-1; TRBD2 agrees at 10 bases. The CDR3 sequence is 16 residues long. Germline V CDR1 and CDR2: WNHNN, SYGVQD (reference sequence). With V trimmed by 4 bases and J by 8 bases, 11 bases remained unmatched.

The chain recombines TRBV11-2 with TRBJ2-7, with 10 nucleotides matching TRBD2. The CDR3 sequence is 16 residues long. Germline V gene lookup returns CDR1 SGHAT and CDR2 FQNNGV. Trimming removed 5 bases from V and 5 bases from J; junction bases left unmatched: 12. CDR3 DNA: TGTGCCAGCAGCCTTAGGCTAGCGGGAGTGGCAAACGAGCAGTACTTC. Translation gives CASSLRLAGVANEQYF.

The table lists this clone with a count of one. V gene TRBV6-4 combines with J gene TRBJ2-1; maybe TRBD2 (5 bases). V lost 3 bases to trimming and J lost 0 bases, with 9 bases between them. Looked up from germline, CDR1 is MRHNA and CDR2 is SNTAGT. The CDR3 is made up of 15 amino acids. This CDR3 is CASSENSASYNEQFF. The DNA of the CDR3 is TGTGCCAGCAGTGAAAATAGCGCCTCCTACAATGAGCAGTTCTTC.

The chain employs TRBV5-1 and TRBJ2-5; 9 positions agree with TRBD1. This CDR3 contains 16 residues. Germline assignment: CDR1 SGHRS and CDR2 YFSETQ. Germline trimming cut 3 bases from V and 5 bases from J; bases unmatched to any gene: 11. The CDR3 DNA sequence: TGCGCCAGCAGCTCCCGGGACAGGGCTGAATTGGAGACCCAGTACTTC. It codes for CASSSRDRAELETQYF.